The present TCR beta chain was sequenced within a study of OX40 agonist ivuxolimab in advanced cancers. Study as a whole: The group had a mean age of around 64 years, ranged from 23 to 79, and was just under 85% male. Study-wide findings and caveats: The mean number of expanded clones was higher in CD8+ T cells than in CD4+.

Concerning this clone itself: Its antigen is as yet unknown.

Assay: immunoSEQ multiplex PCR; the TCRdb copy retains only in-frame clones and omits some. The table lists about 60,000 clones, around 90% of them singletons, with more than 2.5% in the top ten. The CDR3 is 14 residues long. Trimming took 8 bases from V and 8 from J; bases not matched to a gene: 10. The germline CDR1 and CDR2 sequences are ENHRY and SYGVKD. The clonotype originates from an adult with an advanced solid tumor such as melanoma, head and neck, liver or kidney cancer. The specimen was CD4+ or CD8+ T cells sorted from blood, collected in a trial of the OX40 agonist ivuxolimab. The J gene is TRBJ2-1, the V gene TRBV10-3; 9 nucleotides match TRBD1. The CDR3 is CAIEPGQGNYEQFF. DNA of the CDR3: TGTGCCATCGAACCGGGACAGGGTAATTATGAGCAGTTCTTC.